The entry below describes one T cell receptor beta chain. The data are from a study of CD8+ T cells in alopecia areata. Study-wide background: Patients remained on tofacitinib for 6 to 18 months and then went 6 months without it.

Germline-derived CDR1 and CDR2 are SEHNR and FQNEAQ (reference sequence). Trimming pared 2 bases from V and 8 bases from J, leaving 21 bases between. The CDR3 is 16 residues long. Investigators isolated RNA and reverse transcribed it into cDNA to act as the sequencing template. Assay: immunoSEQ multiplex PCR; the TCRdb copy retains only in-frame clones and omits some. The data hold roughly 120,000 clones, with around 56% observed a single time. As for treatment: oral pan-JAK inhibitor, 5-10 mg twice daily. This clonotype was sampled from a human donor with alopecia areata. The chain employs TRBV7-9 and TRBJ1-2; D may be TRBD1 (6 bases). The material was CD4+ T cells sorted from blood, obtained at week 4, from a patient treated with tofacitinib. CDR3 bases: TGTGCCAGCAGCTTAAGCCGACAGGCTGGAGTATACGGCTACACCTTC. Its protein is CASSLSRQAGVYGYTF.